This passage covers 23 T cell receptor beta chains from one sample sequenced in a study of beta chain features in type 1 diabetes. The entirety of the isolated RNA underwent reverse transcription, so expressed TCRB transcripts were sequenced. Data came from immunoSEQ multiplex PCR; TCRdb stores just in-frame clones and leaves some out. The sample yields under 300,000 clones, 14% seen once. These receptors' targets are unknown. Study-level results: In all four CD4+ subsets, TCRB CDR3 length was significantly, moderately reduced in type 1 diabetes.

The sequenced sample was naive CD4+ T cells from blood. These receptors came from a man aged 25 to 40 with type 1 diabetes.

The chain couples TRBV29-1 to TRBJ2-3; D is perhaps TRBD1 (5 bases). The germline V gene encodes CDR1 SQVTM and CDR2 ANQGSEA. The CDR3 has 17 amino acids. V lost 4 bases, J lost 3 bases, and 23 bases lay in between. The CDR3 sequence is CSVVGPRGAFRTDTQYF. CDR3 in DNA: TGCAGCGTTGTCGGGCCAAGGGGTGCGTTCCGGACAGATACGCAGTATTTT.

The rearrangement links TRBV5-1 to TRBJ1-2; D not certain. With 1 base removed from V and 3 bases from J, the gap between germline ends came to 7 bases. Germline CDR1 is SGHRS and CDR2 is YFSETQ. The length of the CDR3 is 13 residues. CDR3 protein: CASSLRGDYGYTF. The CDR3 DNA follows: TGCGCCAGCAGCTTGCGAGGCGACTATGGCTACACCTTC.

This rearrangement joins TRBV30 to TRBJ2-5, with TRBD1 matching 8 bases. V dropped 3 bases and J dropped 5; count of bases not matched to a gene: 5. Germline values: CDR1 GTSNPN, CDR2 SVGIG (reference sequence). The CDR3 has 13 amino acids. CDR3 sequence (DNA): TGTGCCTGGAGAGACAGGGGCCTGGAGACCCAGTACTTC. Translated, it gives CAWRDRGLETQYF.

The gene calls are TRBV29-1 and TRBJ2-7; tentatively, D is TRBD2 (6 bases). Trimming stripped 6 bases from V and 5 bases from J, with 17 bases between. CDR1 is SQVTM and CDR2 is ANQGSEA in the germline V gene. CDR3 size: 13 residues. CDR3 sequence: CSVVGLTSHEQYF. The DNA of the CDR3 is TGCAGCGTGGTGGGCCTCACTAGCCACGAGCAGTACTTC.

This chain uses TRBV18 with TRBJ2-5, with D tentatively TRBD2 (6 bases). CDR3 size: 13 residues. The V and J ends lost 6 bases and 3 bases respectively, with 11 bases between them. Germline lookup yields CDR1 KGHSH and CDR2 LQKENI. DNA for the CDR3: TGTGCCAGCTCCGCGGGGCGGGAAGAGACCCAGTACTTC. Encoded protein: CASSAGREETQYF.

The CDR3 DNA follows: TGTGCCTGGAGCAGGGGACAGGGGGAGACCACTGAAGCTTTCTTT. Protein sequence: CAWSRGQGETTEAFF. The chain joins TRBV30 to TRBJ1-1; 11 bases fit TRBD1. CDR3 length equals 15 residues. V dropped 3 bases and J dropped 4; count of bases not matched to a gene: 7. CDR1 and CDR2 from the germline V gene are GTSNPN and SVGIG (reference sequence).

The J gene is TRBJ1-5, the V gene TRBV30; possibly TRBD1 for D (5 bases). CDR3 length: 13 residues. Per the germline V gene, CDR1 is GTSNPN and CDR2 is SVGIG (reference sequence). Trimming shortened V by 0 bases and J by 6 bases, and 9 bases separated the two germline ends. The CDR3 DNA reads TGTGCCTGGAGTGTACGCGGGGGTCAGCCCCAGCATTTT. This sequence encodes CAWSVRGGQPQHF.

This clone was picked up a small number of times. This sequence joins TRBV30 and TRBJ1-3, with D uncertain. V gave up 6 bases and J gave up 1 base, with 7 bases separating them. The CDR3 totals 12 residues. CDR1 is GTSNPN, CDR2 SVGIG, per germline (reference sequence). DNA for the CDR3: TGTGCCTGCGCGTATTCTGGAAACACCATATATTTT. This gives the protein CACAYSGNTIYF.

V gene TRBV29-1 combines with J gene TRBJ2-2; 8 nucleotides line up with TRBD1. Germline CDR1 reads SQVTM; CDR2 reads ANQGSEA. The CDR3 spans 16 residues. Trimming removed 4 bases from V and 7 bases from J; junction bases left unmatched: 14. The CDR3 DNA reads TGCAGCGTTGTCTGGCAGGGGGCGCGTGAAGGCGGGGAGCTGTTTTTT. Translated, it gives CSVVWQGAREGGELFF.

This clone came up a few times. The rearrangement uses TRBV6-5 and TRBJ1-2; the match to TRBD1 covers 8 bases. Trimming at V came to 6 bases and at J to 8 bases, leaving 8 bases not matched to a gene. This CDR3 region has 13 residues. In germline, CDR1 is MNHEY, CDR2 SVGAGI. The CDR3 loop is CASSRGQGEGYTF. The CDR3, as DNA: TGTGCCAGCAGCCGCGGACAGGGTGAGGGCTACACCTTC.

The gene calls are TRBV5-1 and TRBJ2-3; weak D call: TRBD1 (5 bases). Trimming left V 0 bases short and J 2 bases short, with 7 bases between. Germline CDR1 and CDR2: SGHRS and YFSETQ. The CDR3 spans 14 residues. The CDR3 coding sequence is TGCGCCAGCAGCTTGGGGGGCTACACAGATACGCAGTATTTT. It encodes CASSLGGYTDTQYF.

Points on this clone: Other nucleotide sequences in the sample specify the same CDR3. The chain recombines TRBV9 with TRBJ1-2; D may be TRBD1 (5 bases). V shed 0 bases and J shed 5 bases, with 11 bases lying between them. The CDR3 spans 14 residues. Germline V lookup: CDR1 SGDLS, CDR2 YYNGEE. For the CDR3, the DNA is TGTGCCAGCAGCGTAGGGGGCGGCACTTATGGCTACACCTTC. Translating gives CASSVGGGTYGYTF.

This chain links TRBV19 with TRBJ2-7; the match to TRBD2 covers 14 bases. V trimming: 4 bases; J trimming: 6 bases; junction bases outside the gene matches: 5. The germline V gene encodes CDR1 LNHDA and CDR2 SQIVND (reference sequence). There are 15 residues in the CDR3. CDR3 DNA sequence: TGTGCCAGTAGTAAGACTAGCGGGGGGGCAGCCGAGCAGTACTTC. It is translated as CASSKTSGGAAEQYF.

A few counts support this clone. The chain is built from TRBV2 and TRBJ2-5; possible D gene TRBD2, 6 bases. This CDR3 has 15 amino acids. The germline CDR1 and CDR2 sequences are SNHLY and FYNNEI. Trimming left V 7 bases short and J 3 bases short, with 18 bases between. CDR3 coding DNA: TGTGCCAGCAAATTCTTAGGGACTGAGAAAGAGACCCAGTACTTC. Amino acid sequence: CASKFLGTEKETQYF.

This clone was observed a few times. The chain carries TRBV19 and TRBJ2-1; 9 nucleotides align to TRBD2. The germline CDR1 and CDR2 sequences are LNHDA and SQIVND (reference sequence). The CDR3 extends over 15 amino acids. The V segment lost 4 bases and the J segment 2 bases; nucleotides outside the gene matches: 3. For the CDR3, the DNA is TGTGCCAGTAGTAGAACTAGCGGGCCCTACAATGAGCAGTTCTTC. It is translated as CASSRTSGPYNEQFF.

This clone was seen more than once but under ten times. The V gene is TRBV4-1, the J gene TRBJ2-3, with 8 nucleotides matching TRBD2. This CDR3 is 15 amino acids long. With 1 base clipped from V and 4 bases from J, the junction kept 4 bases outside the gene matches. Germline V gene sequence: CDR1 MGHRA, CDR2 YSYEKL. The CDR3 sequence is CASSQVAGLPDTQYF. The CDR3 region has the DNA TGCGCCAGCAGCCAAGTAGCGGGGCTCCCAGATACGCAGTATTTT.

V and J are TRBV25-1 and TRBJ1-2; D ambiguous. The CDR3 extends over 13 amino acids. The germline V and J ends were trimmed by 6 bases and 8 bases, with 16 bases remaining between them. The germline V gene has CDR1 MGHDK and CDR2 SYGVNS. Here the CDR3 reads CASREGALEGYTF. The CDR3 coding sequence is TGTGCCAGCAGAGAGGGAGCCCTTGAAGGCTACACCTTC.

This chain connects TRBV29-1 to TRBJ2-3; 7 bases match TRBD2. Germline V gene lookup returns CDR1 SQVTM and CDR2 ANQGSEA. This CDR3 spans 13 amino acids. V dropped 1 base and J dropped 4; count of bases not matched to a gene: 2. CDR3 residues: CSVEGEGADTQYF. Here the CDR3 DNA reads TGCAGCGTTGAAGGGGAGGGAGCAGATACGCAGTATTTT.

The CDR3: CASSVEEGFSYNEQFF. DNA for the CDR3: TGTGCCAGCAGCGTAGAGGAGGGATTCTCCTACAATGAGCAGTTCTTC. The chain recombines TRBV9 with TRBJ2-1, with D tentatively TRBD2 (6 bases). Per the germline V gene, CDR1 is SGDLS and CDR2 is YYNGEE. V was shortened by 0 bases and J by 0 bases, with 10 bases between the two germline ends. The CDR3 runs 16 residues.

The V gene is TRBV4-1, the J gene TRBJ2-1, with D uncertain. The CDR3 covers 15 residues. CDR1 is MGHRA and CDR2 is YSYEKL in the germline V gene. The V end was cut by 1 base, the J end by 4 bases, with 11 bases between. This chain's CDR3 is CASSQGVGPYNEQFF. The CDR3 coding sequence is TGCGCCAGCAGCCAAGGAGTGGGCCCATACAATGAGCAGTTCTTC.

As to this clone: Distinct nucleotide sequences in the sample also encode this CDR3. The chain links TRBV7-2 to TRBJ2-5; 11 bases are a match to TRBD1. Germline V gene sequence: CDR1 SGHTA, CDR2 FQGNSA. The CDR3 is 14 amino acids. The junction had 4 bases not matched to a gene; V was cut back by 5 bases and J by 5 bases. CDR3 sequence: CASSPDRGRETQYF. The CDR3 DNA follows: TGTGCCAGCAGCCCGGACAGGGGGCGGGAGACCCAGTACTTC.

As regards this clone: The sample has other DNA sequences that encode this CDR3 too. This chain connects TRBV5-1 to TRBJ2-3, with TRBD1 identical over 11 bases. Germline CDR1 reads SGHRS; CDR2 reads YFSETQ. This CDR3 contains 14 residues. Unmatched junction bases numbered 1, after V lost 2 bases and J lost 5 bases. This CDR3 is CASSFGTGGDTQYF. In DNA, the CDR3 is TGCGCCAGCAGCTTTGGGACAGGGGGAGATACGCAGTATTTT. The entire variable domain, with the rest obtained from reference TRBV5-1 and TRBJ2-3, is as follows: KAGVTQTPRYLIKTRGQQVTLSCSPISGHRSVSWYQQTPGQGLQFLFEYFSETQRNKGNFPGRFSGRQFSNSRSEMNVSTLELGDSALYLCASSFGTGGDTQYFGPGTRLTVL.

The chain couples TRBV5-1 to TRBJ2-1; the match to TRBD2 covers 15 bases. The germline gives CDR1 SGHRS, CDR2 YFSETQ. The CDR3 is 17 residues long. V shed 3 bases and J 6 bases; nucleotides not matched to a gene: 7. The CDR3 loop reads CASSSPGLAGGGNEQFF. DNA for the CDR3: TGCGCCAGCAGCTCCCCGGGACTAGCGGGAGGAGGCAATGAGCAGTTCTTC.